The source of this T cell receptor (beta chain) is a study of blood T cell repertoires in COVID-19. Study details: Researchers got acute and convalescent COVID-19 samples from the United States, Italy and Spain. Nucleic acid was either cDNA or gDNA, and it came from T cells, B-cell-depleted T cells, or PBMCs.

The CDR3 is 14 residues long. V gave up 5 bases and J gave up 2 bases; unmatched junction bases: 3. Germline CDR1 reads SGHAT; CDR2 reads FQNNGV. Data came from immunoSEQ multiplex PCR; TCRdb stores just in-frame clones and leaves some out. The table has fewer than 100,000 clones, just over 85% seen once; the top ten hold around 40%. The material sequenced was peripheral blood. The TCR sequence derives from a human donor in a cohort sampled during active COVID-19. The V and J genes are TRBV11-2 and TRBJ2-3; the match to TRBD2 covers 8 bases. Here the CDR3 DNA reads TGTGCCAGCAGCCCACTAGCGGCCACAGATACGCAGTATTTT. Encoded protein: CASSPLAATDTQYF. Drawing the rest from reference TRBV11-2 and TRBJ2-3, the complete variable domain is EAGVAQSPRYKIIEKRQSVAFWCNPISGHATLYWYQQILGQGPKLLIQFQNNGVVDDSQLPKDRFSAERLKGVDSTLKIQPAKLEDSAVYLCASSPLAATDTQYFGPGTRLTVL.